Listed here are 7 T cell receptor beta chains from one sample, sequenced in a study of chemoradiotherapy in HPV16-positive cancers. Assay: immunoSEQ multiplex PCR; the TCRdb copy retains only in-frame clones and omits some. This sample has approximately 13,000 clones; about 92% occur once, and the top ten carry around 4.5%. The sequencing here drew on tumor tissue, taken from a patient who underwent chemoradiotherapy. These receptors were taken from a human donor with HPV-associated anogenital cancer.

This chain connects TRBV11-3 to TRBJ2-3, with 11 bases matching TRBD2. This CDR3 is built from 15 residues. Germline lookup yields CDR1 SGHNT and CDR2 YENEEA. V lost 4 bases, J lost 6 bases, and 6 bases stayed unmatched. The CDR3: CASSSGLAAFDTQYF. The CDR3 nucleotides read TGTGCCAGCAGCTCGGGACTAGCGGCTTTTGATACGCAGTATTTT. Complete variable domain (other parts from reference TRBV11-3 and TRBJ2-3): EAGVVQSPRYKIIEKKQPVAFWCNPISGHNTLYWYLQNLGQGPELLIRYENEEAVDDSQLPKDRFSAERLKGVDSTLKIQPAELGDSAVYLCASSSGLAAFDTQYFGPGTRLTVL.

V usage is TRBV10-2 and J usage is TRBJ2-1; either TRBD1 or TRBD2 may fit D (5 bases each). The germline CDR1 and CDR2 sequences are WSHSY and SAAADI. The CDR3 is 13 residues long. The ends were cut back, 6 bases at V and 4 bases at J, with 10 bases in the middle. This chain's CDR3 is CASRPGPYNEQFF. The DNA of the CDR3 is TGCGCCAGCAGGCCGGGACCTTACAATGAGCAGTTCTTC.

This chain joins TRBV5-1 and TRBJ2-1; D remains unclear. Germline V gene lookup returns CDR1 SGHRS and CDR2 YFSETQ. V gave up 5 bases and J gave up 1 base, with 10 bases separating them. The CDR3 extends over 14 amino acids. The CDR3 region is CASSKHPSYNEQFF. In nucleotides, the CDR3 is TGCGCCAGCAGTAAACATCCGTCCTACAATGAGCAGTTCTTC.

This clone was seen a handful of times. The CDR3 region has the DNA TGTGCCAGCAGTGGACAGGGGATGAGGCAGCCCCAGCATTTT. Its translation: CASSGQGMRQPQHF. The V call is TRBV2, the J call TRBJ1-5; 8 bases fit TRBD1. This CDR3 is built from 14 residues. From germline, CDR1 is SNHLY and CDR2 FYNNEI. Unmatched junction bases numbered 6, after V lost 4 bases and J lost 7 bases.

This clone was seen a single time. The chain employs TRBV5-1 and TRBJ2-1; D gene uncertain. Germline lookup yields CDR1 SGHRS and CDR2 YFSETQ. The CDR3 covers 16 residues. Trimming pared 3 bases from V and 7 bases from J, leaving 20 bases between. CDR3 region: CASSSHLEDARNEQFF. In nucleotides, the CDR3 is TGCGCCAGCAGCTCGCACCTAGAGGATGCTCGTAATGAGCAGTTCTTC.

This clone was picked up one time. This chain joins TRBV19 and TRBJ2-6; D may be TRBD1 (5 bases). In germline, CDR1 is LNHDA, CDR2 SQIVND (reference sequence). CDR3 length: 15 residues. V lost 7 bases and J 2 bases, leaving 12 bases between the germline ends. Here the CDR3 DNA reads TGTGCCAGTAACCAGGGTTCTACTGGGGCCAACGTCCTGACTTTC. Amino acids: CASNQGSTGANVLTF.

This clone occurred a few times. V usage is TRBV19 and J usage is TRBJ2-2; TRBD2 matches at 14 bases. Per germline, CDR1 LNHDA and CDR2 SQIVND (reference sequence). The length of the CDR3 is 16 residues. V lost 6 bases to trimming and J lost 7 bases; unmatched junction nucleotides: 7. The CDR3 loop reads CASSPTTSGRGGELFF. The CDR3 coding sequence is TGTGCCAGTAGCCCAACGACTAGCGGGAGGGGCGGGGAGCTGTTTTTT. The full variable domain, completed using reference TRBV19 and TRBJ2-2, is DGGITQSPKYLFRKEGQNVTLSCEQNLNHDAMYWYRQDPGQGLRLIYYSQIVNDFQKGDIAEGYSVSREKKESFPLTVTSAQKNPTAFYLCASSPTTSGRGGELFFGEGSRLTVL.